This is a list of T cell receptor beta chains from one sample in a study of PD-1 blockade in classical Hodgkin lymphoma. Clones were read by immunoSEQ multiplex PCR, and TCRdb kept only the in-frame ones, dropping some. The sample yields approximately 84,000 clones, under 85% seen once. The sequencing used peripheral blood mononuclear cells (PBMCs), collected before the fourth cycle of nivolumab. The receptors shown here come from a human donor with classical Hodgkin lymphoma. The CDR3 runs from the conserved cysteine through the conserved F or W. Fields, in order: J gene, D gene, V gene, clone size, CDR3 DNA, CDR3 protein. A D gene is named only where the DNA matches it firmly. The size entry is marked missing in some rows and otherwise reads once, few, many or a size class.

>TRBJ1-3|NA|TRBV5-1|NA
TGCGCCAGCAGCTTGGGCCGGACCTCTGGAAACACCATATATTTT
CASSLGRTSGNTIYF
>TRBJ1-1|TRBD1|TRBV9|NA
TGTGCCAGCAGCCCCAGACTATTCCGACAGGGGGCGCTGAACACTGAAGCTTTCTTT
CASSPRLFRQGALNTEAFF
>TRBJ1-4|NA|TRBV15|NA
TGTGCCACCAGCAGAGAGGGGGTTCAGGGCAATGAAAAACTGTTTTTT
CATSREGVQGNEKLFF
>TRBJ1-1|NA|TRBV30|NA
TGTGCCTGGAGAGTGTACAGGGAGAACACTGAAGCTTTCTTT
CAWRVYRENTEAFF
>TRBJ2-3|NA|TRBV20-1|NA
TGCAGTGCCCTTCGGGCAGATACGCAGTATTTT
CSALRADTQYF
>TRBJ2-2|TRBD2|TRBV9|NA
TGTGCCAGCAGCGCCCCCCCCCGGATAGCGGGAGTAAGCGGGGAGCTGTTTTTT
CASSAPPRIAGVSGELFF
>TRBJ2-2|NA|TRBV7-3|NA
TGTGCCAGCAGCTTTACAGCGAACACCGGGGAGCTGTTTTTT
CASSFTANTGELFF
>TRBJ1-5|NA|TRBV30|NA
TGTGCCTGGAGTGGGCAGCGAAATCAGCCCCAGCATTTT
CAWSGQRNQPQHF
>TRBJ2-7|TRBD1|TRBV5-1|NA
TGCGCCAGCAGCTTGCGGACAGGGTTCGCCGAGCAGTACTTC
CASSLRTGFAEQYF
>TRBJ2-7|NA|TRBV28|once
TGTGCCAGCACAACGGGAAACGGGTACGAGCAGTACTTC
CASTTGNGYEQYF
>TRBJ2-7|NA|TRBV7-9|NA
TGTGCCAGCAGCTTGTATGGCTCCTACGAGCAGTACTTC
CASSLYGSYEQYF
>TRBJ2-1|NA|TRBV9|NA
TGTGCCAGCAGCGCTCAGGTGAGCTCCTACAATGAGCAGTTCTTC
CASSAQVSSYNEQFF
>TRBJ2-3|NA|TRBV5-1|NA
TGCGCCAGCAGCTGGGGGGATACGCAGTATTTT
CASSWGDTQYF
>TRBJ2-1|NA|TRBV9|NA
TGTGCCAGCAGCGTAGGGTCGAGCGCCAATTACAATGAGCAGTTCTTC
CASSVGSSANYNEQFF
>TRBJ1-4|NA|TRBV19|NA
TGTGCCAGTAGGGGGGGGCCGATTAATGAAAAACTGTTTTTT
CASRGGPINEKLFF
>TRBJ2-3|TRBD2|TRBV5-4|NA
TGTGCCAGCAGCTTGGGAGCGGGAGGGGCAGATACGCAGTATTTT
CASSLGAGGADTQYF
>TRBJ2-2|NA|TRBV30|NA
TGTGCCTGGACCCGGGGGACCGGGGAGCTGTTTTTT
CAWTRGTGELFF
>TRBJ1-1|NA|TRBV30|few
TGTGCCTGGGCACAGGGTTTCGGTATTGAAGCTTTCTTT
CAWAQGFGIEAFF
>TRBJ2-3|NA|TRBV6-6|NA
TGTGCCAGCAACGGGTTCACAGATACGCAGTATTTT
CASNGFTDTQYF
>TRBJ2-1|NA|TRBV10-3|NA
TGTGCCATCAGTGAAAGGTGGGGAGATAATGAGCAGTTCTTC
CAISERWGDNEQFF
>TRBJ2-3|NA|TRBV9|NA
TGTGCCAGCAGCGTACAAGCGGGCCGAGATACGCAGTATTTT
CASSVQAGRDTQYF
>TRBJ2-3|TRBD2|TRBV29-1|few
TGCAGCGTTGACCGGCGGGGGGAGACAGATACGCAGTATTTT
CSVDRRGETDTQYF
>TRBJ1-1|TRBD1|TRBV5-4|once
TGTGCCAGCAGCTTGCTGGACAGGGGTCTAGAGAACACTGAAGCTTTCTTT
CASSLLDRGLENTEAFF
>TRBJ1-2|TRBD1|TRBV4-3|few
TGCGCCAGCAGCCAAGATAGTAACAGGGGAAGCTATGGCTACACCTTC
CASSQDSNRGSYGYTF
>TRBJ2-1|NA|TRBV7-2|NA
TGTGCCAGCAGCTTAAGCTTTGATGAGCAGTTCTTC
CASSLSFDEQFF
>TRBJ1-1|NA|TRBV10-3|NA
TGTGCCATCAGTGAGTTCACTGAAGCTTTCTTT
CAISEFTEAFF
>TRBJ1-1|NA|TRBV7-9|NA
TGTGCCAGCAGCTTAGCGCCGGCGGCGGGGGCTTTCTTT
CASSLAPAAGAFF
>TRBJ2-2|TRBD2|TRBV18|NA
TGTGCCAGCCTAGCGGGAGGCAGCACCGGGGAGCTGTTTTTT
CASLAGGSTGELFF
>TRBJ2-1|NA|TRBV29-1|NA
TGCAGCGCCGTCCAACAGATTATAGCGGCTAAGCAGTTCTTC
CSAVQQIIAAKQFF
>TRBJ2-5|NA|TRBV11-2|NA
TGTGCCAGCAGCTTCACGGCGGAGGAGACCCAGTACTTC
CASSFTAEETQYF
>TRBJ2-5|TRBD1|TRBV5-1|once
TGCGCCAGCAGGTCCGGGACAGCCGAAGAGACCCAGTACTTC
CASRSGTAEETQYF
>TRBJ1-1|NA|TRBV5-1|NA
TGCGCCAGCAGCACCGGGGCTGGGACTGAAGCTTTCTTT
CASSTGAGTEAFF
>TRBJ2-5|TRBD2|TRBV11-2|NA
TGTGCCAGCAGCCCGACTAGCCCCCAAGAGACCCAGTACTTC
CASSPTSPQETQYF
>TRBJ1-1|NA|TRBV18|NA
TGTGCCAGCTCACCCAGACAGAACTTGAACACTGAAGCTTTCTTT
CASSPRQNLNTEAFF
>TRBJ1-5|NA|TRBV5-1|NA
TGCGCCAGCAGCCCACTCTCGGGAGTTAATCAGCCCCAGCATTTT
CASSPLSGVNQPQHF
>TRBJ2-5|TRBD2|TRBV6-5|NA
TGTGCCAGCAGTTACTCGTCCGGGACTACTCAAGAGACCCAGTACTTC
CASSYSSGTTQETQYF
>TRBJ1-5|TRBD1|TRBV19|few
TGTGCCAGTAGTTTTCCCGACAGGGCGAGCAATCAGCCCCAGCATTTT
CASSFPDRASNQPQHF
>TRBJ1-5|TRBD1|TRBV5-8|NA
TGTGCCAGCAGCGCCGGGACAGGGGTTATGACTGTTCAGCCCCAGCATTTT
CASSAGTGVMTVQPQHF
>TRBJ2-1|NA|TRBV11-3|NA
TGTGCCAGCAGCTTAGGGGCGGGGGCTCTCAATGAGCAGTTCTTC
CASSLGAGALNEQFF
>TRBJ2-5|NA|TRBV11-3|NA
TGTGCCAGCAGCTTAGGGGGGCTCCAAGAGACCCAGTACTTC
CASSLGGLQETQYF
>TRBJ2-3|NA|TRBV19|once
TGTGCCAGTGGCGTGGGGGGAGTGCTCGCAGATACGCAGTATTTT
CASGVGGVLADTQYF
>TRBJ1-2|TRBD1|TRBV6-6|NA
TGTGCCAGCAGTTACTCGTCCGAACAGGGGGCTAATGGCTACACCTTC
CASSYSSEQGANGYTF
>TRBJ2-3|NA|TRBV19|NA
TGTGCCAGTACCCTCTTTGGCACAGATACGCAGTATTTT
CASTLFGTDTQYF
>TRBJ1-1|NA|TRBV5-1|NA
TGCGCCAGCAGCCCGGGGGGGGCCAGGAACACTGAAGCTTTCTTT
CASSPGGARNTEAFF
>TRBJ1-1|NA|TRBV6-1|NA
TGTGCCAGCAGTAGGACAGTTGGGCACACTGAAGCTTTCTTT
CASSRTVGHTEAFF